The rows below give T cell receptor beta chains drawn from one sample of a study of T-cell memory formation after mild COVID-19. MiXCR was run by TCRdb on the 5' RACE reads, yielding one entry per CDR3 protein. This sample has approximately 300,000 distinct CDR3 sequences, with 15% to 20% found just once. Sequenced sample: PBMCs or a T cell subset sorted from them (not recorded which). The receptor set was obtained from a man between 18 and 29 years old who had mild COVID-19 (a few samples of this study predate the infection). Cell type and time point are not known. Both conserved end residues are part of each CDR3. A D gene is named only where the DNA matches it firmly. Size values are once, few and many counts, or a class for expanded clones, and some rows have none.

j_call clone_size v_call d_call cdr3_aa cdr3_nt
TRBJ2-1 few TRBV27 NA CASSSPLNEQFF TGTGCCAGCAGTTCACCGCTCAATGAGCAGTTCTTC
TRBJ1-5 NA TRBV7-2 TRBD1 CASSGDRANQPQHF TGTGCCAGCAGCGGGGACAGGGCCAATCAGCCCCAGCATTTT
TRBJ1-6 many TRBV3-1 NA CASSQDRYSPLHF TGTGCCAGCAGCCAAGATCGGTATTCACCCCTCCACTTT
TRBJ1-2 NA TRBV2 NA CASSTTGFRGYTF TGTGCCAGCAGTACTACAGGGTTCAGGGGCTACACCTTC
TRBJ1-2 NA TRBV5-1 TRBD1 CASSLEGAVYTF TGCGCCAGCAGCTTGGAGGGGGCCGTCTACACCTTC
TRBJ1-2 NA TRBV7-9 TRBD1 CASSGTGLPGYGYTF TGTGCCAGCAGCGGGACAGGCCTTCCGGGCTATGGCTACACCTTC
TRBJ2-5 NA TRBV4-2 NA CASSQGFGGETQYF TGTGCCAGCAGCCAAGGTTTTGGCGGGGAGACCCAGTACTTC
TRBJ1-1 few TRBV20-1 NA CSASMGREAFF TGCAGTGCTAGTATGGGGCGAGAAGCTTTCTTT
TRBJ2-1 many TRBV6-5 NA CASSYGGSSYNEQFF TGTGCCAGCAGTTACGGGGGGAGCTCCTACAATGAGCAGTTCTTC
TRBJ2-1 few TRBV12-3/TRBV12-4 TRBD2 CASSHRSGGVSSYNEQFF TGTGCCAGCAGCCATCGCTCGGGGGGGGTGAGCTCCTACAATGAGCAGTTCTTC
TRBJ2-5 NA TRBV6-2/TRBV6-3 TRBD2 CASSWGQGGETQYF TGTGCCAGCAGTTGGGGCCAGGGAGGGGAGACCCAGTACTTC
TRBJ2-1 NA TRBV7-8 NA CASSFNRLFPYNEQFF TGTGCCAGCAGCTTCAACCGACTTTTTCCCTACAATGAGCAGTTCTTC
TRBJ2-5 NA TRBV11-2 NA CASSTRIGTAGETQYF TGTGCCAGCAGCACAAGAATAGGGACGGCGGGGGAGACCCAGTACTTC
TRBJ2-1 few TRBV28 TRBD1 CASSSGQGHYNEQFF TGTGCCAGCAGTTCGGGACAGGGGCACTACAATGAGCAGTTCTTC
TRBJ2-3 NA TRBV11-3 NA CASSLGSPGRTDTQYF TGTGCCAGCAGCTTAGGCTCGCCAGGCCGCACAGATACGCAGTATTTT
TRBJ1-5 few TRBV6-6 NA CASSFAVQPQHF TGTGCCAGCAGTTTCGCGGTTCAGCCCCAGCATTTT
TRBJ2-1 few TRBV20-1 TRBD2 CSARLAGTFAEQFF TGCAGTGCTAGACTAGCGGGAACCTTCGCGGAGCAGTTCTTC
TRBJ2-5 NA TRBV5-1 TRBD1 CASSSGTGAGETQYF TGCGCCAGCAGCTCCGGGACAGGGGCTGGGGAGACCCAGTACTTC
TRBJ2-2 NA TRBV20-1 TRBD1 CSASDRGPITGELFF TGCAGTGCTAGCGACAGGGGGCCTATTACCGGGGAGCTGTTTTTT
TRBJ2-3 few TRBV7-8 NA CASSSYRGGDTDTQYF TGTGCCAGCAGCTCGTACAGGGGGGGGGACACAGATACGCAGTATTTT
TRBJ1-1 NA TRBV6-2/TRBV6-3 NA CASSASGSDTEAFF TGTGCCAGCAGTGCCTCAGGGTCGGACACTGAAGCTTTCTTT
TRBJ1-1 many TRBV5-4 TRBD1 CASSFDGTGSEAFF TGTGCCAGCAGCTTTGACGGGACAGGGTCCGAAGCTTTCTTT
TRBJ2-2 many TRBV5-6 TRBD1 CASSKDRGNGGELFF TGTGCCAGCAGCAAAGACAGGGGGAACGGCGGGGAGCTGTTTTTT
TRBJ1-1 many TRBV5-6 NA CASSFSNTEAFF TGTGCCAGCAGCTTCTCTAACACTGAAGCTTTCTTT
TRBJ2-2 NA TRBV6-6 NA CASTPPRRENTGELFF TGTGCCAGCACTCCTCCACGGAGGGAGAACACCGGGGAGCTGTTTTTT
TRBJ2-5 NA TRBV7-9 NA CASSAPGKLTQETQYF TGTGCCAGCAGCGCGCCCGGGAAACTAACCCAAGAGACCCAGTACTTC
TRBJ2-4 NA TRBV7-9 TRBD1 CASSLGRQGVAKNIQYF TGTGCCAGCAGTTTGGGAAGACAGGGGGTAGCCAAAAACATTCAGTACTTC
TRBJ2-6 few TRBV21-1 NA CASSSRDASNAPLSSGANVLTF TGTGCCAGCAGCAGCCGGGACGCCTCCAATGCCCCTTTAAGCTCTGGGGCCAACGTCCTGACTTTC
TRBJ2-2 NA TRBV4-3 NA CASEGYNTGELFF TGCGCCAGCGAAGGCTATAACACCGGGGAGCTGTTTTTT
TRBJ2-3 NA TRBV11-2 TRBD2 CASSPLTSGGPGPTDTQYF TGTGCCAGCAGCCCGTTGACTAGCGGGGGGCCAGGTCCCACAGATACGCAGTATTTT
TRBJ1-4 few TRBV28 TRBD1 CASRQGVTNEKLFF TGTGCCAGCAGACAGGGGGTAACTAATGAAAAACTGTTTTTT
TRBJ1-5 few TRBV28 NA CASSSTGVGGQPQHF TGTGCCAGCAGTTCCACTGGGGTAGGGGGTCAGCCCCAGCATTTT
TRBJ2-3 NA TRBV5-4 NA CASSLYRSGTDTQYF TGTGCCAGCAGCTTGTACAGATCCGGCACAGATACGCAGTATTTT
TRBJ1-6 NA TRBV12-3/TRBV12-4 NA CASSPRLGGAVGSPLHF TGTGCCAGCAGTCCGCGGTTAGGTGGGGCCGTTGGATCACCCCTCCACTTT
TRBJ2-3 NA TRBV24-1 NA CATSEAGTDTQYF TGTGCCACCAGTGAGGCGGGCACAGATACGCAGTATTTT
TRBJ2-3 many TRBV7-7 TRBD2 CASSSGLAATDTQYF TGTGCCAGCAGCTCGGGACTAGCGGCCACAGATACGCAGTATTTT
TRBJ2-1 few TRBV29-1 TRBD2 CSVVKRGGHRGNEQFF TGCAGCGTGGTAAAGCGGGGGGGACACCGCGGCAATGAGCAGTTCTTC
TRBJ2-1 NA TRBV20-1 NA CSARDQRYYNEQFF TGCAGTGCTAGAGATCAACGGTATTACAATGAGCAGTTCTTC
TRBJ2-5 few TRBV12-3/TRBV12-4 TRBD2 CASSKAGGETQYF TGTGCCAGCAGTAAAGCGGGGGGAGAGACCCAGTACTTC
TRBJ2-3 many TRBV27 NA CASSLAAGRRDTQYF TGTGCCAGCAGTTTAGCGGCGGGACGCCGGGATACGCAGTATTTT
TRBJ1-6 few TRBV30 NA CAWNRVGSPLHF TGTGCCTGGAACAGGGTCGGTTCACCCCTCCACTTT
TRBJ2-5 NA TRBV28 NA CASSLYGGTQETQYF TGTGCCAGCAGTTTATATGGGGGGACCCAAGAGACCCAGTACTTC
TRBJ2-1 NA TRBV10-3 NA CAIGRGQTWFF TGTGCCATCGGGAGGGGACAGACCTGGTTCTTC
TRBJ2-3 many TRBV4-1 TRBD2 CASSGSGGRTDTQYF TGCGCCAGCAGCGGGAGCGGGGGGCGCACAGATACGCAGTATTTT
TRBJ2-3 many TRBV24-1 NA CATSDAASDTQYF TGTGCCACCAGTGACGCCGCGTCAGATACGCAGTATTTT
TRBJ2-5 few TRBV6-2/TRBV6-3 NA CASSYSGTSGTQYF TGTGCCAGCAGTTACTCAGGGACTTCTGGGACCCAGTACTTC
TRBJ2-1 few TRBV4-1 NA CASSPTGSGYNEQFF TGCGCCAGCAGCCCTACAGGTTCGGGATACAATGAGCAGTTCTTC
TRBJ2-3 few TRBV28 NA CASSLSHPPDTQYF TGTGCCAGCAGTTTAAGCCACCCTCCAGATACGCAGTATTTT
TRBJ2-3 NA TRBV7-2 TRBD2 CASTSGASGGAWDTQYF TGTGCCAGCACCTCAGGGGCTAGCGGGGGGGCCTGGGATACGCAGTATTTT
TRBJ2-7 NA TRBV4-3 NA CASSQGTGPYEQYF TGCGCCAGCAGCCAGGGGACTGGCCCCTACGAGCAGTACTTC
TRBJ2-1 many TRBV12-3/TRBV12-4 NA CASSLLGVYNEQFF TGTGCCAGCAGTTTACTAGGGGTTTACAATGAGCAGTTCTTC
TRBJ1-2 few TRBV4-3 TRBD1 CASSQVGRGHGYTF TGCGCCAGCAGCCAAGTTGGCAGGGGGCACGGCTACACCTTC
TRBJ1-5 NA TRBV20-1 NA CSARVLNQPQHF TGCAGTGCTAGAGTCCTCAATCAGCCCCAGCATTTT